This entry lists 32 T cell receptor beta chains sequenced from one sample in a study of control samples from healthy donors and cancer patients. Assay: immunoSEQ multiplex PCR; the TCRdb copy retains only in-frame clones and omits some. In the table there are tens of thousands of clones, about 90% of which are singletons. The sequenced material came from blood. Every receptor here comes from a middle-aged man in good health.

The chain employs TRBV5-1 and TRBJ2-3; TRBD2 agrees at 11 bases. Trimming cost V 4 bases and J 0 bases; bases outside gene matches: 4. Germline CDR1 reads SGHRS; CDR2 reads YFSETQ. The CDR3 length is 16 residues. In DNA, the CDR3 is TGCGCCAGCAGCGCCACTAGCGGGGGAAGCACAGATACGCAGTATTTT. Protein: CASSATSGGSTDTQYF.

The V gene is TRBV12-3 or TRBV12-4, the J gene TRBJ2-7; 10 nucleotides align to TRBD1. The V gene end was trimmed by 3 bases and the J gene end by 5 bases; junction bases not matched to a gene: 1. The CDR3 is 13 residues long. The chain's CDR3 is CASSFGTGDEQYF. Written as DNA, the CDR3 is TGTGCCAGCAGTTTCGGGACAGGGGACGAGCAGTACTTC.

In DNA form, the CDR3 reads TGTGCCAGCAGTTTGCCCTCGACAGGAGCTAACTATGGCTACACCTTC. Residues: CASSLPSTGANYGYTF. V gene TRBV28 combines with J gene TRBJ1-2; a weak D match, TRBD1 (6 bases). Trimming cost V 3 bases and J 0 bases, with 14 bases left between them. The CDR3 extends over 16 amino acids. Germline V CDR1 and CDR2: MDHEN, SYDVKM.

The CDR3 region is CAWRHGPSTDTQYF. The CDR3 bases are TGTGCCTGGAGGCATGGTCCGAGCACAGATACGCAGTATTTT. V gene TRBV30 combines with J gene TRBJ2-3; D gene uncertain. Trimming left V 3 bases short and J 0 bases short, with 10 bases between. The CDR3 is made up of 14 amino acids. Germline assignment: CDR1 GTSNPN and CDR2 SVGIG (reference sequence).

This sequence joins TRBV4-1 and TRBJ2-2, with 8 bases fitting TRBD2. The germline CDR1 and CDR2 sequences are MGHRA and YSYEKL. V lost 1 base to trimming and J lost 4 bases; unmatched junction nucleotides: 5. This CDR3 spans 16 amino acids. CDR3 in DNA: TGCGCCAGCAGCCAAGGACTAGCGTCAGGCACCGGGGAGCTGTTTTTT. This codes for CASSQGLASGTGELFF.

The chain couples TRBV18 to TRBJ2-3; TRBD2 matches at 13 bases. The germline gives CDR1 KGHSH, CDR2 LQKENI. The CDR3 is 16 residues long. V was clipped by 3 bases and J by 6 bases; unmatched bases: 6. This chain's CDR3 is CASSPRTSGRVDTQYF. CDR3 nucleotides: TGTGCCAGCTCACCGAGGACTAGCGGGAGAGTGGATACGCAGTATTTT.

This chain connects TRBV23-1 to TRBJ2-7, with TRBD1 matching over 12 bases. TRBV23-1 is designated an ORF whose function remains uncertain. V gave up 8 bases and J gave up 6 bases; unmatched junction bases: 5. The CDR3 loop spans 13 amino acids. This CDR3 is CASRWDRGREQYV. The CDR3 nucleotides are TGCGCCAGCCGGTGGGACAGGGGGCGCGAGCAGTACGTC.

This rearrangement joins TRBV5-1 to TRBJ2-7, with 10 nucleotides matching TRBD2. The V and J ends lost 0 bases and 6 bases, in that order; junction bases with no gene match: 6. Per germline, CDR1 SGHRS and CDR2 YFSETQ. The CDR3 totals 15 residues. CDR3 nucleotides: TGCGCCAGCAGCTTGGATCTAGCGGGAGTGCGCGAGCAGTACTTC. Its protein is CASSLDLAGVREQYF.

V usage is TRBV6-1 and J usage is TRBJ1-5; D unresolved. This CDR3 is built from 16 residues. V lost 1 base and J 0 bases, leaving 10 bases between the germline ends. CDR1 is MNHNS, CDR2 SASEGT, per germline. The CDR3, as DNA: TGTGCCAGCAGTGAAGGAGGAGGATATAGCAATCAGCCCCAGCATTTT. The encoded protein is CASSEGGGYSNQPQHF.

The chain employs TRBV6-2 or TRBV6-3 and TRBJ2-7, with a weak D call TRBD2 (6 bases). This CDR3 is built from 14 residues. The V end was cut by 2 bases, the J end by 2 bases, with 10 bases between. Germline V gene data show CDR1 as MNHEY and CDR2 as SVGEGT. CDR3: CASSYRRGAYEQYV. The CDR3, as DNA: TGTGCCAGCAGTTACCGGAGGGGTGCCTACGAGCAGTACGTC.

This clone showed up just a few times. The rearrangement uses TRBV4-2 and TRBJ1-3, with 9 bases fitting TRBD1. Germline lookup yields CDR1 LGHNA and CDR2 YNFKEQ. The junction had 10 bases not matched to a gene; V was cut back by 1 base and J by 3 bases. The CDR3 is 18 amino acids. The CDR3 coding sequence is TGTGCCAGCAGCCAAGTGGCCCTACAGGGGGCCATTGGAAACACCATATATTTT. Encoded protein: CASSQVALQGAIGNTIYF.

The DNA for the CDR3 is TGCGCCAGCAGCTTGAGTCCGAGCTCCTACAATGAGCAGTTCTTC. Translated, it gives CASSLSPSSYNEQFF. The chain links TRBV5-1 to TRBJ2-1, with D unresolved. The V end lost 1 base, the J end lost 0 bases, and 8 bases lay between the germline ends. Germline V gives CDR1 SGHRS, CDR2 YFSETQ. The CDR3 totals 15 residues.

The chain recombines TRBV6-5 with TRBJ2-1, with TRBD2 matching 8 bases. CDR1 and CDR2 from the germline V gene are MNHEY and SVGAGI. This CDR3 is 15 amino acids long. After removal of 7 bases from V and 8 bases from J, the junction contained 13 bases not matched to a gene. The DNA for the CDR3 is TGTGCCAGCACTCGAGCGGGAGATGGGGTCGATGAGCAGTTCTTC. Translating it yields CASTRAGDGVDEQFF.

V gene TRBV29-1 combines with J gene TRBJ1-2; TRBD1 agrees at 9 bases. The J segment lost 8 bases and the V segment lost 6 bases, leaving 10 bases of the junction unmatched. CDR1 is SQVTM, CDR2 ANQGSEA, per germline. This CDR3 region has 13 residues. CDR3 DNA sequence: TGCAGCGTAGCCGGGACAGGGATCGACGGCTACACCTTC. It specifies CSVAGTGIDGYTF.

This chain connects TRBV5-4 to TRBJ2-5; the D is unclear. Germline values: CDR1 SGHNT, CDR2 YYREEE (reference sequence). The CDR3 contains 11 residues. V lost 4 bases to trimming and J lost 4 bases, with 5 bases between them. The CDR3 region is CASSASETQYF. CDR3 bases: TGTGCCAGCAGCGCCTCAGAGACCCAGTACTTC.

The chain employs TRBV4-3 and TRBJ1-2; TRBD1 matches at 8 bases. After removal of 4 bases from V and 8 bases from J, the junction contained 12 bases not matched to a gene. Germline CDR1 reads LGHNA; CDR2 reads YSLEER. This CDR3 comprises 15 residues. This CDR3 is CASSPPLGQGGGYTF. DNA for the CDR3: TGCGCCAGCAGCCCGCCTCTTGGACAGGGAGGAGGCTACACCTTC.

The chain links TRBV2 to TRBJ1-4; 7 positions agree with TRBD1. The CDR3 runs 14 residues. Trimming at V came to 1 base and at J to 7 bases, leaving 3 bases not matched to a gene. Germline loops: CDR1 SNHLY, CDR2 FYNNEI. CDR3 sequence (DNA): TGTGCCAGCAGTGAAGAACAGGGGTTTGAAAAACTGTTTTTT. As protein: CASSEEQGFEKLFF. The whole variable domain, filled in from reference TRBV2 and TRBJ1-4, reads EPEVTQTPSHQVTQMGQEVILRCVPISNHLYFYWYRQILGQKVEFLVSFYNNEISEKSEIFDDQFSVERPDGSNFTLKIRSTKLEDSAMYFCASSEEQGFEKLFFGSGTQLSVL.

In nucleotides, the CDR3 is TGCGCCAGCAGCCAACGTGAGGGCGGGGAGCTGTTTTTT. Residues: CASSQREGGELFF. The J gene is TRBJ2-2, the V gene TRBV4-3; possibly TRBD2 for D (5 bases). CDR1 is LGHNA and CDR2 is YSLEER in the germline V gene. This CDR3 comprises 13 residues. Trimming removed 2 bases at V and 7 bases at J, with 8 bases between.

V gene TRBV19 combines with J gene TRBJ2-3; TRBD2 agrees at 14 bases. J lost 6 bases, V lost 9 bases, and 14 bases had no gene match. The CDR3 runs to 17 residues. From germline, CDR1 is LNHDA and CDR2 SQIVND (reference sequence). The CDR3 DNA sequence: TGTGCCAGCAACCCCAGACCGGGACTAGCGGGAGAGGATACGCAGTATTTT. It is translated as CASNPRPGLAGEDTQYF.

The V call is TRBV5-4, the J call TRBJ1-1; D is perhaps TRBD1 (5 bases). The CDR3 is 15 amino acids. CDR1 is SGHNT and CDR2 is YYREEE in the germline V gene (reference sequence). Between the trimmed V and J ends, which lost 0 bases and 2 bases, there was a span of 11 bases. The CDR3: CASSLAWGSNTEAFF. CDR3 DNA: TGTGCCAGCAGCTTGGCGTGGGGGAGTAACACTGAAGCTTTCTTT.

This clone was counted a single time. J is TRBJ1-2 and V is TRBV4-3; D not certain. Trimming took off 1 base at V and 0 bases at J, with 6 bases between the two ends. Germline V gene data show CDR1 as LGHNA and CDR2 as YSLEER. This CDR3 is built from 14 residues. This chain's CDR3 is CASSQGQANYGYTF. The CDR3 bases are TGCGCCAGCAGCCAAGGGCAAGCTAACTATGGCTACACCTTC.

This clone was counted a few times. The chain has TRBV5-6 and TRBJ1-2; the D is unclear. V shed 0 bases and J shed 0 bases, with 12 bases lying between them. Germline CDR1 SGHDT, CDR2 YYEEEE. The CDR3 sequence is 16 residues long. The CDR3 coding sequence is TGTGCCAGCAGCTTGGGACACTTAATAGCTAACTATGGCTACACCTTC. Its protein product is CASSLGHLIANYGYTF. Full variable domain (remainder filled in from reference TRBV5-6 and TRBJ1-2): DAGVTQSPTHLIKTRGQQVTLRCSPKSGHDTVSWYQQALGQGPQFIFQYYEEEERQRGNFPDRFSGHQFPNYSSELNVNALLLGDSALYLCASSLGHLIANYGYTFGSGTRLTVV.

The chain links TRBV4-2 to TRBJ2-7, with D maybe TRBD2 (5 bases). The V end was cut by 2 bases, the J end by 6 bases, with 14 bases between. Germline V gene lookup returns CDR1 LGHNA and CDR2 YNFKEQ. The CDR3 totals 14 residues. The CDR3 loop reads CASSQTGLEAEQYF. CDR3 sequence (DNA): TGTGCCAGCAGCCAAACGGGGTTGGAGGCCGAGCAGTACTTC.

V gene TRBV7-8 combines with J gene TRBJ1-1; the D gene is possibly TRBD1 (6 bases). Trimming removed 5 bases from V and 1 base from J, with 29 bases in between. This CDR3 spans 20 amino acids. Germline values: CDR1 SGHVS, CDR2 FQNEAQ. The CDR3 sequence is CASSDRRQGRGFTSNTEAFF. CDR3 coding DNA: TGTGCCAGCAGCGATAGACGTCAGGGCAGGGGATTTACCTCGAACACTGAAGCTTTCTTT. Supplemented by reference TRBV7-8 and TRBJ1-1, the full variable domain reads GAGVSQSPRYKVAKRGQDVALRCDPISGHVSLFWYQQALGQGPEFLTYFQNEAQLDKSGLPSDRFFAERPEGSVSTLKIQRTQQEDSAVYLCASSDRRQGRGFTSNTEAFFGQGTRLTVV.

The rearrangement uses TRBV30 and TRBJ2-3, with 9 bases lining up with TRBD2. From germline, CDR1 is GTSNPN and CDR2 SVGIG (reference sequence). The CDR3 totals 15 residues. With V trimmed by 5 bases and J by 6 bases, 12 bases remained unmatched. DNA of the CDR3: TGTGCCTGGCCAGCGGGGGGCAAAGCACAGGATACGCAGTATTTT. Translation gives CAWPAGGKAQDTQYF.

V and J are TRBV7-2 and TRBJ2-3; perhaps TRBD1 as D (5 bases). The CDR3 has 14 residues. Trimming shortened V by 8 bases and J by 6 bases, and 18 bases separated the two germline ends. The germline gives CDR1 SGHTA, CDR2 FQGNSA. Here the CDR3 DNA reads TGTGCCAGCTGCGACAGAAGGCAGGAGGATACGCAGTATTTT. Its translation: CASCDRRQEDTQYF.

This clone was recorded many times. The rearrangement uses TRBV7-6 and TRBJ1-2; D is possibly TRBD1 (6 bases). Germline V gene data show CDR1 as SGHVS and CDR2 as FNYEAQ. Trimming removed 5 bases from V and 1 base from J, with 14 bases in between. The CDR3 length is 15 residues. CDR3 DNA sequence: TGTGCCAGCAGCCCACGACAGGCTTTTAACTATGGCTACACCTTC. It codes for CASSPRQAFNYGYTF.

The V and J genes are TRBV7-8 and TRBJ1-1, with D perhaps matching TRBD1 (6 bases). The CDR3 length is 14 residues. V dropped 1 base and J dropped 4 bases, with 10 bases sitting between them. Germline-derived CDR1 and CDR2 are SGHVS and FQNEAQ. The CDR3 region has the DNA TGTGCCAGCAGCTTAGTAGGGGGGGCCACTGAAGCTTTCTTT. This encodes CASSLVGGATEAFF.

CDR3 nucleotides: TGTGCCAGCAGCTTAGGCTTTAGCCGGCTCCAAGGGTACGAGCAGTACTTC. Its translation: CASSLGFSRLQGYEQYF. This chain connects TRBV7-2 to TRBJ2-7; no definite D call. Germline values: CDR1 SGHTA, CDR2 FQGNSA. The CDR3 consists of 17 residues. The V end was cut by 1 base, the J end by 4 bases, with 20 bases between.

This clone was counted only a few times. The CDR3 sequence is CASRRTGGETGELFF. The CDR3 bases are TGTGCCAGCAGAAGGACAGGGGGCGAAACCGGGGAGCTGTTTTTT. The chain has TRBV5-8 and TRBJ2-2, with TRBD1 matching 11 bases. Germline V lookup: CDR1 SGHTS, CDR2 YDEGEE. CDR3 length: 15 amino acids. V shed 5 bases, J shed 5 bases, and the junction held 5 bases outside the gene matches. The full variable domain, with the rest looked up from reference TRBV5-8 and TRBJ2-2, is EAGVTQSPTHLIKTRGQQATLRCSPISGHTSVYWYQQALGLGLQFLLWYDEGEERNRGNFPPRFSGRQFPNYSSELNVNALELEDSALYLCASRRTGGETGELFFGEGSRLTVL.

V is TRBV6-2 or TRBV6-3 and J is TRBJ2-2; 9 bases line up with TRBD1. The V and J ends lost 10 bases and 2 bases, in that order; junction bases with no gene match: 8. Germline V CDR1 and CDR2: MNHEY, SVGEGT. The CDR3 covers 15 residues. CDR3: CAIRPDRGNTGELFF. The CDR3 DNA is TGTGCCATCCGCCCGGACAGGGGTAACACCGGGGAGCTGTTTTTT.

This chain uses TRBV12-3 or TRBV12-4 with TRBJ1-1; 7 bases are a match to TRBD1. This CDR3 is 13 amino acids long. V lost 5 bases and J lost 6; bases outside the gene matches: 6. The CDR3 nucleotides read TGTGCCAGCAGTGTCAGGGGGATGGCTGAAGCTTTCTTT. This translates into CASSVRGMAEAFF.